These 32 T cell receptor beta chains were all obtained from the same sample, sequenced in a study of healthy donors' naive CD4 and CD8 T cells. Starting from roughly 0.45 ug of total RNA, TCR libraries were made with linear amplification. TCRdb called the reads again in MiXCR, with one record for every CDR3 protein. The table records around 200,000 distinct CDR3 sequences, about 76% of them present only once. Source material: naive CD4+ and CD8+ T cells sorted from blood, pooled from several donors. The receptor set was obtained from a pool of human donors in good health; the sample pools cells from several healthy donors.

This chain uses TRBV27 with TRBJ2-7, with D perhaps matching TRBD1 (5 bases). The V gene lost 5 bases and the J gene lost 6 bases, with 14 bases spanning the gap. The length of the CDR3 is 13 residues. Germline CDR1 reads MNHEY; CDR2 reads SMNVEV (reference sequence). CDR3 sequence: CASSPPGQGEQYF. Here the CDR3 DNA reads TGTGCCAGCAGTCCTCCTGGGCAGGGCGAGCAGTACTTC.

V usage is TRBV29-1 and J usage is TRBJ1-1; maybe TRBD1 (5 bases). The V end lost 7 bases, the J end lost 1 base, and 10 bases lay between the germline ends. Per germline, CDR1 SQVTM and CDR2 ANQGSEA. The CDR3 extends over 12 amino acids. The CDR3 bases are TGCAGCGCGGCAGGGCGGAACACTGAAGCTTTCTTT. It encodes CSAAGRNTEAFF.

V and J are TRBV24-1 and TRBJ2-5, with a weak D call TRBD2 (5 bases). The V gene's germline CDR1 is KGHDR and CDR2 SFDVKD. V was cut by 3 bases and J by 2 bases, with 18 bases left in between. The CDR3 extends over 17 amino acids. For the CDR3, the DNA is TGTGCCACCAGTGATGTATCCGGCGGAGCGGCTCAAGAGACCCAGTACTTC. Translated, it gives CATSDVSGGAAQETQYF.

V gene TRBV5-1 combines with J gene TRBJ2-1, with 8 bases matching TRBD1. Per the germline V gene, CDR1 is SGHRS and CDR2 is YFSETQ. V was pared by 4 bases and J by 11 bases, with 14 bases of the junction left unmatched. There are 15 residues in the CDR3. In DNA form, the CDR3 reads TGCGCCAGCAGCCCAGGGGGCACCGCCGCCGAGCAGCAGTTCTTC. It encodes CASSPGGTAAEQQFF.

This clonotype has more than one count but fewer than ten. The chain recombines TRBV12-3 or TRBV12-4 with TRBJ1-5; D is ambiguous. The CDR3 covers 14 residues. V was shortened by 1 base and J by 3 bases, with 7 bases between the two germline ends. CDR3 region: CASSLEAFNQPQHF. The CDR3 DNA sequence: TGTGCCAGCAGTTTAGAAGCATTCAATCAGCCCCAGCATTTT.

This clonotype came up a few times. CDR3 bases: TGCAGCGTTGAAGCGAATGGCTACGAGCAGTACTTC. This translates into CSVEANGYEQYF. The J gene is TRBJ2-7, the V gene TRBV29-1; D unclear. Germline V gene lookup returns CDR1 SQVTM and CDR2 ANQGSEA. Trimming took 1 base from V and 3 from J, leaving 7 bases between them. The CDR3 length is 12 residues.

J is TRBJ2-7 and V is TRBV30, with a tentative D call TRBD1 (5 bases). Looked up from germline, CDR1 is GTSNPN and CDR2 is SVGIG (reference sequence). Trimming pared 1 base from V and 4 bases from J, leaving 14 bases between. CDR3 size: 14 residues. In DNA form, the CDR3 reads TGTGCCTGGAGTGACCGCAATCAGGGATACGAGCAGTACTTC. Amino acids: CAWSDRNQGYEQYF.

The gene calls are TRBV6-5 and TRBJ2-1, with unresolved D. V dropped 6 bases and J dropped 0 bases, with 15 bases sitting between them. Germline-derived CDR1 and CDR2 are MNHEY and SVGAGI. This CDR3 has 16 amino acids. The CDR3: CASRNSYAVSYNEQFF. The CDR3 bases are TGTGCCAGCAGGAACTCGTATGCCGTCTCCTACAATGAGCAGTTCTTC.

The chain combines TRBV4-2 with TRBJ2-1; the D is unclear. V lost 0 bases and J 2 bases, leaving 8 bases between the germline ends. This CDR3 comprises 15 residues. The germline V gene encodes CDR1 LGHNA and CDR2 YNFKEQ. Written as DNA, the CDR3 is TGTGCCAGCAGCCAAGAACCCAGCGCCTACAATGAGCAGTTCTTC. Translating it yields CASSQEPSAYNEQFF.

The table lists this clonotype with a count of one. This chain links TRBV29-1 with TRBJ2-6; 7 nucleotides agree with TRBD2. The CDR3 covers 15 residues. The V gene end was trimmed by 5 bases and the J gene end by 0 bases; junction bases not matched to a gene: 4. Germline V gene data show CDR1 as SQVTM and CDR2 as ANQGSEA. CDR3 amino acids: CSVRGGSSGANVLTF. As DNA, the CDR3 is TGCAGCGTTCGCGGCGGGAGCTCTGGGGCCAACGTCCTGACTTTC.

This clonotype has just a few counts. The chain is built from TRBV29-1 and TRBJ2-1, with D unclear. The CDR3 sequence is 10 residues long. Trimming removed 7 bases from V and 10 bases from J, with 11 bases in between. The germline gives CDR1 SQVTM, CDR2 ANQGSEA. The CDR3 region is CSAVVLEQFF. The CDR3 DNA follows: TGCAGCGCTGTAGTCCTGGAGCAGTTCTTC.

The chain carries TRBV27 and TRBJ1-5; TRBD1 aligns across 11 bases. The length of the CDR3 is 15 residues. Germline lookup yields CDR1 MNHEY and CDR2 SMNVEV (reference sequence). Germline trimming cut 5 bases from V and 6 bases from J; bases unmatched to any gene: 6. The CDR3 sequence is CASSPGTGGVQPQHF. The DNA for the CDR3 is TGTGCCAGCAGTCCCGGGACAGGGGGTGTTCAGCCCCAGCATTTT.

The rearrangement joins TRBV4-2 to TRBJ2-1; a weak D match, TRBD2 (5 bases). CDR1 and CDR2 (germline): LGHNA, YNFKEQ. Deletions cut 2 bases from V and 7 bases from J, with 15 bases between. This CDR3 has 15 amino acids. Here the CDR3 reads CASSQMVLAGNEQFF. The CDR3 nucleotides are TGTGCCAGCAGCCAAATGGTGCTAGCCGGGAATGAGCAGTTCTTC.

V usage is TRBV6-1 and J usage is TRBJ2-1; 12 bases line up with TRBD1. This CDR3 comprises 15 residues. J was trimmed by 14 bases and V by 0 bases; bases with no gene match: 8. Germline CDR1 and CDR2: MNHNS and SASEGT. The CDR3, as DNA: TGTGCCAGCAGTGAAGCTGGGACAGGGGGCATGGGAGAGTTCTTC. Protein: CASSEAGTGGMGEFF.

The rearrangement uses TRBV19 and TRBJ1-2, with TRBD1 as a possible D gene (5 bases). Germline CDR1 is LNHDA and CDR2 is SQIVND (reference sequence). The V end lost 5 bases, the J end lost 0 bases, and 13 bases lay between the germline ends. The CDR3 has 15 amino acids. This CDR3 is CASSLSGLTNYGYTF. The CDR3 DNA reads TGTGCCAGTAGTTTGTCGGGACTGACTAACTATGGCTACACCTTC. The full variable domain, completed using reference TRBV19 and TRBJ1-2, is DGGITQSPKYLFRKEGQNVTLSCEQNLNHDAMYWYRQDPGQGLRLIYYSQIVNDFQKGDIAEGYSVSREKKESFPLTVTSAQKNPTAFYLCASSLSGLTNYGYTFGSGTRLTVV.

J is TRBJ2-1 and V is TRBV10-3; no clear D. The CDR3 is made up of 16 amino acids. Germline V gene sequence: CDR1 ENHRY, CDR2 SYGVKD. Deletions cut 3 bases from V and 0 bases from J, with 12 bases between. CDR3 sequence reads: CAISDPSDSSYNEQFF. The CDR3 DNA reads TGTGCCATCAGTGACCCTTCTGATAGCTCCTACAATGAGCAGTTCTTC.

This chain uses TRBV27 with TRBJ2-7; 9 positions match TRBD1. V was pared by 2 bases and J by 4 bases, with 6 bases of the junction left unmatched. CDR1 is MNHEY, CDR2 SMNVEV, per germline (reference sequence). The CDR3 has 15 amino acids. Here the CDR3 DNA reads TGTGCCAGCAGTTTAATTGGGACAGGGAAGTACGAGCAGTACTTC. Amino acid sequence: CASSLIGTGKYEQYF.

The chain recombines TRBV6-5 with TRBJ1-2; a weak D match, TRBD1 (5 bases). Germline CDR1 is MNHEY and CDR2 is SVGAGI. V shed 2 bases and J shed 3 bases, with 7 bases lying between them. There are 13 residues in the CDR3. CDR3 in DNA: TGTGCCAGCAGTTACACGGGGGACTATGGCTACACCTTC. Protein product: CASSYTGDYGYTF.

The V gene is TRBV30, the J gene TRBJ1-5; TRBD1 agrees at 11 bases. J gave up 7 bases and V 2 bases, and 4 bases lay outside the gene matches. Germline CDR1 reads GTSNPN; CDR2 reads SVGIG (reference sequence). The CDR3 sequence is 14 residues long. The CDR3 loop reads CAWSSGTGGQPQHF. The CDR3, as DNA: TGTGCCTGGAGTTCCGGGACAGGGGGACAGCCCCAGCATTTT. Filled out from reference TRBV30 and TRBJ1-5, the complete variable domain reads SQTIHQWPATLVQPVGSPLSLECTVEGTSNPNLYWYRQAAGRGLQLLFYSVGIGQISSEVPQNLSASRPQDRQFILSSKKLLLSDSGFYLCAWSSGTGGQPQHFGDGTRLSIL.

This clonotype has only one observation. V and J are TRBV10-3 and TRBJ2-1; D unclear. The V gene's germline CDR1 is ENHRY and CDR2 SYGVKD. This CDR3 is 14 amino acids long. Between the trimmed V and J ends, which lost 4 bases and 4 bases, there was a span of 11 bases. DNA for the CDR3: TGTGCCATCAGTGCCTCCCTGGGATACAATGAGCAGTTCTTC. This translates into CAISASLGYNEQFF.

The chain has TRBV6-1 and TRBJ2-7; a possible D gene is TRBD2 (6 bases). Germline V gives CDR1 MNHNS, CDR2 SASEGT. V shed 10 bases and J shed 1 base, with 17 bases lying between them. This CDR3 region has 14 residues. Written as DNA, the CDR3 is TGTGCCAACACTTCTGCGGGAATGTCCTACGAGCAGTACTTC. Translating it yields CANTSAGMSYEQYF.

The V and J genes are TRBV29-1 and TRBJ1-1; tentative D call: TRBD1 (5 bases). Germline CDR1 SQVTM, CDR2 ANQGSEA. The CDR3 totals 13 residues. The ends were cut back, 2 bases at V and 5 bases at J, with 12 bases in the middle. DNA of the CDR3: TGCAGCGTTGAAAGAGGCAGGGATACTGAAGCTTTCTTT. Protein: CSVERGRDTEAFF.

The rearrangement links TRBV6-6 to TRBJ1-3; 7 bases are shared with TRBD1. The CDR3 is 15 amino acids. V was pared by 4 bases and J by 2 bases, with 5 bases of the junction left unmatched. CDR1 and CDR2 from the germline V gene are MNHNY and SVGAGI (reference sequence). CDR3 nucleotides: TGTGCCAGCAGTTCCGCCGGGACAGCTGGAAACACCATATATTTT. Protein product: CASSSAGTAGNTIYF.

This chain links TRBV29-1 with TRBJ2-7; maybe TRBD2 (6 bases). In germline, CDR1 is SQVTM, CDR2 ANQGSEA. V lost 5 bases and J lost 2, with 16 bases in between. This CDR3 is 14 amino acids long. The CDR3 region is CSVRGTTRPYEQYF. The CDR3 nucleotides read TGCAGCGTTCGGGGGACCACTAGACCCTACGAGCAGTACTTC.

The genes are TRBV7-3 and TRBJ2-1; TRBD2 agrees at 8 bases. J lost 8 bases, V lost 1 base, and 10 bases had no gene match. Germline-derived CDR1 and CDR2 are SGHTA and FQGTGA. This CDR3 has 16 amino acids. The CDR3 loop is CASSLMGGLGVYEQFF. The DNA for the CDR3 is TGTGCCAGCAGCTTAATGGGGGGACTAGGAGTCTATGAGCAGTTCTTC.

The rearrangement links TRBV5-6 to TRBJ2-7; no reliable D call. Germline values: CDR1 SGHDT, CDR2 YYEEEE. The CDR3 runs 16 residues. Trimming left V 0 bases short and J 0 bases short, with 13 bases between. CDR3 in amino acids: CASSLAWRRSSYEQYF. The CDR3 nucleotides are TGTGCCAGCAGCTTGGCGTGGCGGAGAAGCTCCTACGAGCAGTACTTC.

The CDR3 region is CSASNAGLAGGDTQYF. The CDR3 region has the DNA TGCAGTGCTAGCAACGCTGGACTAGCGGGAGGGGATACGCAGTATTTT. The rearrangement links TRBV20-1 to TRBJ2-3; 15 bases agree with TRBD2. Germline V gene lookup returns CDR1 DFQATT and CDR2 SNEGSKA (reference sequence). CDR3 length equals 16 residues. The V and J ends lost 3 bases and 6 bases, in that order; junction bases with no gene match: 7.

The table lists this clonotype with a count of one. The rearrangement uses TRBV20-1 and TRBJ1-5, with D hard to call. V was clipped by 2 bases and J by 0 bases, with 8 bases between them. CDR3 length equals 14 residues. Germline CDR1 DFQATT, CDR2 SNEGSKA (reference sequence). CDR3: CSARPSYSNQPQHF. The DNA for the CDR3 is TGCAGTGCTAGACCCAGTTATAGCAATCAGCCCCAGCATTTT.

The CDR3 spells CASSILETYNNQPQHF. The CDR3 nucleotides are TGTGCCAGTAGTATTCTAGAGACTTATAACAATCAGCCCCAGCATTTT. The chain carries TRBV19 and TRBJ1-5, with D uncertain. The CDR3 is 16 residues long. The ends were cut back, 3 bases at V and 3 bases at J, with 15 bases in the middle. Germline V gene sequence: CDR1 LNHDA, CDR2 SQIVND (reference sequence).

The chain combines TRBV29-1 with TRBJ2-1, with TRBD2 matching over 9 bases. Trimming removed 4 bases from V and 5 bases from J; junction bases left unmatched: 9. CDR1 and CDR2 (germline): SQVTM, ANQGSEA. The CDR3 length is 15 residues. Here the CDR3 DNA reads TGCAGCGTTGCCCCTACGACTAGCGGCCACAATGAGCAGTTCTTC. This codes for CSVAPTTSGHNEQFF.

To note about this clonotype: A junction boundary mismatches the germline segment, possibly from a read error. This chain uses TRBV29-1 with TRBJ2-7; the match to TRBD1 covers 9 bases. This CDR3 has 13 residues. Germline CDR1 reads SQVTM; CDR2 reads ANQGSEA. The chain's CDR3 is CSVEEQGAEEQYF. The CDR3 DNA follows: TGCAGCGTCGAAGAACAGGGGGCTGAAGAGCAGTACTTC.

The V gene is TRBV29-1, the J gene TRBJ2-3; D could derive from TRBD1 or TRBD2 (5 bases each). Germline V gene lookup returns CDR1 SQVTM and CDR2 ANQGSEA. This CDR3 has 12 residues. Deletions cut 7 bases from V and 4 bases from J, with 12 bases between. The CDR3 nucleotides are TGCAGCGGGCATGGGGGTCCAGATACGCAGTATTTT. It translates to CSGHGGPDTQYF.